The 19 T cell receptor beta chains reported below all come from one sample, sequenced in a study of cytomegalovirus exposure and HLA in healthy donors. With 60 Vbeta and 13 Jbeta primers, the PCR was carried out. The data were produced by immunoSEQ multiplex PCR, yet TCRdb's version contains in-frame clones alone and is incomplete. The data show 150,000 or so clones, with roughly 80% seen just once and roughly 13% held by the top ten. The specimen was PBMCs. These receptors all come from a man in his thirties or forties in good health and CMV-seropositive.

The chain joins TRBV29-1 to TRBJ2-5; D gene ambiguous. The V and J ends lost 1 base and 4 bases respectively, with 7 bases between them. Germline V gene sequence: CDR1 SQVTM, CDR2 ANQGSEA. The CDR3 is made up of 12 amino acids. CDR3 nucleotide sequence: TGCAGCGTTGAAGGGGCACGAGAGACCCAGTACTTC. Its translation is CSVEGARETQYF.

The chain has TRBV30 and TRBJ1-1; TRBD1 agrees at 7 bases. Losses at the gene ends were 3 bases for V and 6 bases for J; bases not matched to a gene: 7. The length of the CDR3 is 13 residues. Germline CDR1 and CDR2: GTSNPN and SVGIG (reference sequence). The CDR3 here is CAWRIDRVAEAFF. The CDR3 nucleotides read TGTGCCTGGAGGATAGACAGGGTAGCTGAAGCTTTCTTT. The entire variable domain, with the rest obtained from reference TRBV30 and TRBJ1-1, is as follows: SQTIHQWPATLVQPVGSPLSLECTVEGTSNPNLYWYRQAAGRGLQLLFYSVGIGQISSEVPQNLSASRPQDRQFILSSKKLLLSDSGFYLCAWRIDRVAEAFFGQGTRLTVV.

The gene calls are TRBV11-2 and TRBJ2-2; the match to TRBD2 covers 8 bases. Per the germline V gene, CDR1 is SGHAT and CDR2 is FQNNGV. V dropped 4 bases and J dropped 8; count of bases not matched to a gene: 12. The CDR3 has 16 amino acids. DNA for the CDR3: TGTGCCAGCAGCTGGGGCGAGCGGGAGAGGTGGGGGGAGCTGTTTTTT. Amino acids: CASSWGERERWGELFF.

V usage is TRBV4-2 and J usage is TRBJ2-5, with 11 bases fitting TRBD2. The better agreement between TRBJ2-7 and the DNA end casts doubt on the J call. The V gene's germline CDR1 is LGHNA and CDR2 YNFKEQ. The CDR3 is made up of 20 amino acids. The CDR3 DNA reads TGTGCCAGCAGCCAAAATCATAACCTACCGGGACTAGCGGTCTCCTACGAGCAGTACTTC. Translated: CASSQNHNLPGLAVSYEQYF.

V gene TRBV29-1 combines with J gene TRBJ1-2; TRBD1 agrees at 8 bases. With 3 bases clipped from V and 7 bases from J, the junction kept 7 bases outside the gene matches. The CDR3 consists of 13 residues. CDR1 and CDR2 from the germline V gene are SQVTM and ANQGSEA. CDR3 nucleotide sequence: TGCAGCGTTGACGTGGCAGGGGGCCGTGGCTACACCTTC. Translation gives CSVDVAGGRGYTF.

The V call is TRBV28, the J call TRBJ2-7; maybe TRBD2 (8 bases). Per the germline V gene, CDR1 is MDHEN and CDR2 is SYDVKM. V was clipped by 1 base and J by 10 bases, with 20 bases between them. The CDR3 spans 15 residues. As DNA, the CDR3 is TGTGCCAGCAGTTTATCCCTTGGCGGGGGGACAGTCCAGTACTTC. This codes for CASSLSLGGGTVQYF.

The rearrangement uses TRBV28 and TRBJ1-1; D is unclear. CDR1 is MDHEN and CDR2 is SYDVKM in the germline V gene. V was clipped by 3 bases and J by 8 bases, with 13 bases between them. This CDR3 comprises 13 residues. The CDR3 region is CASSFINEGEAFF. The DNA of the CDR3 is TGTGCCAGCAGTTTCATAAACGAGGGCGAAGCTTTCTTT.

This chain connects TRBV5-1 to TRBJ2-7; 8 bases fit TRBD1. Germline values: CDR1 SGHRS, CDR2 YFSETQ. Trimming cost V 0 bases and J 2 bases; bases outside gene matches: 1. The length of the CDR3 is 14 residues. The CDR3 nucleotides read TGCGCCAGCAGCTTGGCAGGGGGCACCTACGAGCAGTACTTC. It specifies CASSLAGGTYEQYF.

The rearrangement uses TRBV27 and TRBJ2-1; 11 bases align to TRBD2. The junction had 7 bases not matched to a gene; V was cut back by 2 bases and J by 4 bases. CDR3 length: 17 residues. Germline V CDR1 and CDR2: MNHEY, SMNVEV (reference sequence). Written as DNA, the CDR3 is TGTGCCAGCAGTTTAAACCCCTGGACTAGCGGGTACAATGAGCAGTTCTTC. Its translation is CASSLNPWTSGYNEQFF.

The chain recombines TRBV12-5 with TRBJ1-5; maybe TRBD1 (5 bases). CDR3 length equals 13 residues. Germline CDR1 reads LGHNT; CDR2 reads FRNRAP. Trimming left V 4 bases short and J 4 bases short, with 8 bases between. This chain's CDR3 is CASGSDTNQPQHF. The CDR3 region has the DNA TGTGCTAGTGGTTCGGACACAAATCAGCCCCAGCATTTT.

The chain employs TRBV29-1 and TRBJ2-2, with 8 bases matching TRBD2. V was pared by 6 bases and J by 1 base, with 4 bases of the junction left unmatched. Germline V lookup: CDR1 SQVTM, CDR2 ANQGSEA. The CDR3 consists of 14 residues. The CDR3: CSVLSGMNTGELFF. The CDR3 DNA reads TGCAGCGTGCTTAGCGGGATGAACACCGGGGAGCTGTTTTTT.

CDR3 nucleotide sequence: TGTGCCAGCAGCTTAGATTTTTCGGCAGGTAAGCAGTTCTTC. It specifies CASSLDFSAGKQFF. This sequence joins TRBV11-3 and TRBJ2-1; no definite D call. This CDR3 is built from 14 residues. The V end was cut by 0 bases, the J end by 11 bases, with 14 bases between. Germline V gene sequence: CDR1 SGHNT, CDR2 YENEEA.

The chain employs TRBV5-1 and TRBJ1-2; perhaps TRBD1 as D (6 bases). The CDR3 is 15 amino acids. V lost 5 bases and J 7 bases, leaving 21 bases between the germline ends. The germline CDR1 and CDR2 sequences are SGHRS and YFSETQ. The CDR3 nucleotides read TGCGCCAGCAGAGAATTAACAGGGACGCGAGGTGGCTACACCTTC. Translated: CASRELTGTRGGYTF.

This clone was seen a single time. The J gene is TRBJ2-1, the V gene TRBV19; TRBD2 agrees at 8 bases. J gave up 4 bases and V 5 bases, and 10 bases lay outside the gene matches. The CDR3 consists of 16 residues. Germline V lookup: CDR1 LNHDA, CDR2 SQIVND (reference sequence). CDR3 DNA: TGTGCCAGTAGTCTGTCGGGCGGGAGGTTTTACAATGAGCAGTTCTTC. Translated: CASSLSGGRFYNEQFF.

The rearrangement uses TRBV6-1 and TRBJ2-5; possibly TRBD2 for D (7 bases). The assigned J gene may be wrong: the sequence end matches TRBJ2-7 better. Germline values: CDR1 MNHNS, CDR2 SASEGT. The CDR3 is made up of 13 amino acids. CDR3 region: CASRGGRAYEQYF. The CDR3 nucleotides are TGTGCCAGCCGCGGGGGCAGAGCCTACGAGCAGTACTTC.

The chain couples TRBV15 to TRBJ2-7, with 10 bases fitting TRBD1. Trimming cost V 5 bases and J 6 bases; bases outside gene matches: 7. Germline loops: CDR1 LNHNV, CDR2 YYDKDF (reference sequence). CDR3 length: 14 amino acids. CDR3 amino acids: CATSRRGQGFEQYF. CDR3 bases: TGTGCCACCAGCCGGAGGGGACAGGGGTTCGAGCAGTACTTC.

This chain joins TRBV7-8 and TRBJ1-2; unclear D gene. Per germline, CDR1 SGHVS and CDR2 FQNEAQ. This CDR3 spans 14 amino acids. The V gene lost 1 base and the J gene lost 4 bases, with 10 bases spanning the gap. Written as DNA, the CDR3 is TGTGCCAGCAGCTTAGACCGGTTTACCTATGGCTACACCTTC. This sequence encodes CASSLDRFTYGYTF.

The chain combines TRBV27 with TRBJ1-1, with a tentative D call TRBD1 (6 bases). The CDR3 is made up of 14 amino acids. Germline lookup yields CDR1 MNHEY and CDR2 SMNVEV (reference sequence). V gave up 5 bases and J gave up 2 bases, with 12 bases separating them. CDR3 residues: CASSQQGRNTEAFF. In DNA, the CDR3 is TGTGCCAGCAGTCAACAGGGTAGAAACACTGAAGCTTTCTTT.

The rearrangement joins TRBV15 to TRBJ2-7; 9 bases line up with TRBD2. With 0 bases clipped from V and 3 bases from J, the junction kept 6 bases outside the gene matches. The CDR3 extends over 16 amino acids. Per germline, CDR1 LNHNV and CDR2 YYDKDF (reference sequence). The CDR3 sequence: CATSRDSSSGIYEQYF. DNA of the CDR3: TGTGCCACCAGCAGAGATTCGTCTAGCGGGATCTACGAGCAGTACTTC. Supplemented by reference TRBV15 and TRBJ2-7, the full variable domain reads DAMVIQNPRYQVTQFGKPVTLSCSQTLNHNVMYWYQQKSSQAPKLLFHYYDKDFNNEADTPDNFQSRRPNTSFCFLDIRSPGLGDTAMYLCATSRDSSSGIYEQYFGPGTRLTVT.